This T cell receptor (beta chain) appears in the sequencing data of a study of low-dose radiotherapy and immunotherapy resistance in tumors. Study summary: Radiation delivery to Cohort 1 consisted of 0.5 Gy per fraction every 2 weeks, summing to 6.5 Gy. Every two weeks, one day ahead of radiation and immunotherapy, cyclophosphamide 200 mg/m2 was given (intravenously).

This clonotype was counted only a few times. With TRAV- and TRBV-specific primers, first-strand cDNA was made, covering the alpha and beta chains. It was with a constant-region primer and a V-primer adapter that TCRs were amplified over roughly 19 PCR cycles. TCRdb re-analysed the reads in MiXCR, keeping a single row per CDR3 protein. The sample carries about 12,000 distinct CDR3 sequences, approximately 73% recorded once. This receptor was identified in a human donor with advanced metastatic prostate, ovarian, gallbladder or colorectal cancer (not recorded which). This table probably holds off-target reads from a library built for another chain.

This CDR3 is CSVRDRGSGANVLTF. Here the CDR3 DNA reads TGCAGCGTGAGGGACAGGGGCTCTGGGGCCAACGTCCTGACTTTC. This sequence joins TRBV29-1 and TRBJ2-6, with 10 bases matching TRBD1. V was clipped by 6 bases and J by 0 bases; unmatched bases: 2. Germline values: CDR1 SQVTM, CDR2 ANQGSEA. This CDR3 is built from 15 residues.